This T cell receptor (beta chain) was captured in a study of sequential checkpoint blockade in melanoma. For the study at large: Patients were randomized 1:1 to nivolumab-then-ipilimumab or ipilimumab-then-nivolumab first-line. Both treatment sequences were followed by maintenance nivolumab.

Regarding treatment: randomized to nivolumab then ipilimumab (arm A) or the reverse (arm B). From thawed PBMCs, live CD3+CD8+ cells negative for CD19 and CD56 were sorted. TCRdb's table, derived via immunoSEQ multiplex PCR, lists solely in-frame clones and lacks some. The sample lists some 19,000 clones, 83% occurring once. CDR3 length equals 19 residues. Per germline, CDR1 MDHEN and CDR2 SYDVKM. V dropped 5 bases and J dropped 3 bases, with 29 bases sitting between them. This sample comprised CD8+ T cells sorted from blood (inferred from file names), obtained from a patient given nivolumab and ipilimumab in sequence. The TCR sequence derives from a human donor with melanoma. V usage is TRBV28 and J usage is TRBJ2-7; D is perhaps TRBD1 (6 bases). The chain's CDR3 is CASSPMVPRAGVDRYEQYF. The CDR3 DNA reads TGTGCCAGCAGTCCAATGGTGCCGCGGGCAGGGGTGGATCGCTACGAGCAGTACTTC.